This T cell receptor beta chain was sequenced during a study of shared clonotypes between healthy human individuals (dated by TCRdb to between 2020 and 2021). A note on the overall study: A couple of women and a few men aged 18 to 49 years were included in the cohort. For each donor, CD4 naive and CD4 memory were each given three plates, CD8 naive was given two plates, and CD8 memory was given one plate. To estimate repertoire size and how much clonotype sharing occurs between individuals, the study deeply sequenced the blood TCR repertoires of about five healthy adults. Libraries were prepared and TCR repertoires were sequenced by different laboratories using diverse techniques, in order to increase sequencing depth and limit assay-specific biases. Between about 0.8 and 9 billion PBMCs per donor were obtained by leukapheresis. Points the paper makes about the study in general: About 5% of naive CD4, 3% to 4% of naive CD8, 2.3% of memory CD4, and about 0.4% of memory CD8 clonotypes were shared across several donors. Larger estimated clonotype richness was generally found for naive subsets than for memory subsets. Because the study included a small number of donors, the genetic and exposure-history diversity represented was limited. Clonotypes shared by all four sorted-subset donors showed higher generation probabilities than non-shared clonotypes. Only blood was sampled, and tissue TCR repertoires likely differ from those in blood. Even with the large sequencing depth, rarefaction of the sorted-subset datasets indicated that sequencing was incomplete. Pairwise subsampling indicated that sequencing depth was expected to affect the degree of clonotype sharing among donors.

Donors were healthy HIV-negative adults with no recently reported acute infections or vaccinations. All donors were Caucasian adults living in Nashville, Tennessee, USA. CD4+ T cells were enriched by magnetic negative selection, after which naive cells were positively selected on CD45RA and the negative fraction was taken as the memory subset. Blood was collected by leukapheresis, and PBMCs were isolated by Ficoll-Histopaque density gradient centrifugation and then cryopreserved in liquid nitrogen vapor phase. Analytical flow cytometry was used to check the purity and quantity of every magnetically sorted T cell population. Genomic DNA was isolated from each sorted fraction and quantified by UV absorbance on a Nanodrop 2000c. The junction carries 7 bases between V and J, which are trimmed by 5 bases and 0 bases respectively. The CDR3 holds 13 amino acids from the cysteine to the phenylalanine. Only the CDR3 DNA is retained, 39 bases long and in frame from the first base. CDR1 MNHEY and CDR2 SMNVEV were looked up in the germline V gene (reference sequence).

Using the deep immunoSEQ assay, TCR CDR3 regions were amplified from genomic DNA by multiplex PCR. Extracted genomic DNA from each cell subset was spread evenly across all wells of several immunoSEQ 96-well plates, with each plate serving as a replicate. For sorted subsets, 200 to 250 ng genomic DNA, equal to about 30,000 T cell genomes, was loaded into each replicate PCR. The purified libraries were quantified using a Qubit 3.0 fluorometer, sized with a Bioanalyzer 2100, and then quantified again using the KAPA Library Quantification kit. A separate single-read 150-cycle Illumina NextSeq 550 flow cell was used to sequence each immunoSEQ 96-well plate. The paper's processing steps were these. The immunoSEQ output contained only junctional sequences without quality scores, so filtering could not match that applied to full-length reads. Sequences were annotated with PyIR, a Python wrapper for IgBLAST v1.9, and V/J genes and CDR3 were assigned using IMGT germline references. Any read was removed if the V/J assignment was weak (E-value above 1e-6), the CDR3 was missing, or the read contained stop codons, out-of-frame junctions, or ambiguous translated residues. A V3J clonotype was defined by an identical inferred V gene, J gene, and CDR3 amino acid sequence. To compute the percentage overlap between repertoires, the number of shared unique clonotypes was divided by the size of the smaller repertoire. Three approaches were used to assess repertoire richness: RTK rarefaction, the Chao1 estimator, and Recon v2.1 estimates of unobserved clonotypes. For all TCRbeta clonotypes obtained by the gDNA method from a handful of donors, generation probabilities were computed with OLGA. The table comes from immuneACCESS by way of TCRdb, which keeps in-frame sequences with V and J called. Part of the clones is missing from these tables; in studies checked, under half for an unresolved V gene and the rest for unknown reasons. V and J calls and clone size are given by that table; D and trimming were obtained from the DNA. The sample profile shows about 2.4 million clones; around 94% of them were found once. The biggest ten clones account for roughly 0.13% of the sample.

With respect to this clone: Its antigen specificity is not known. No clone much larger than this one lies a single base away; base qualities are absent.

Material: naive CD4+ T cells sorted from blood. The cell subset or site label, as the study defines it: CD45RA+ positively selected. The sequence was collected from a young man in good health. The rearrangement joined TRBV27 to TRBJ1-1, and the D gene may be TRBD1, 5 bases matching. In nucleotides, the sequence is TGTGCCAGCAGTGGGGGGGTGAACACTGAAGCTTTCTTT. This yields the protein CASSGGVNTEAFF.